What follows are 26 T cell receptor beta chains derived from one specimen sequenced in a study of T cell responses to AZD1222 COVID-19 vaccine. TCRdb's table, derived via immunoSEQ multiplex PCR, lists solely in-frame clones and lacks some. This sample has roughly 140,000 clones, with around 94% found just once. This specimen consisted of peripheral blood, obtained on day 0 of AZD1222 vaccination. These TCRs come from an adult in good health.

This clone was seen only once. The V call is TRBV6-2 or TRBV6-3, the J call TRBJ2-5; possibly TRBD1 for D (6 bases). Germline V gene data show CDR1 as MNHEY and CDR2 as SVGEGT. The CDR3 spans 15 residues. The V gene lost 6 bases and the J gene lost 0 bases, with 14 bases spanning the gap. CDR3 amino acids: CASSHSRGNQETQYF. As DNA, the CDR3 is TGTGCCAGCAGCCACAGCAGGGGTAACCAAGAGACCCAGTACTTC.

This chain connects TRBV10-3 to TRBJ1-2; unclear D gene. Trimming removed 0 bases from V and 4 bases from J, with 6 bases in between. Per germline, CDR1 ENHRY and CDR2 SYGVKD. This CDR3 is built from 13 residues. The CDR3 coding sequence is TGTGCCATCAGTGAGTCGGTGGCCTATGGCTACACCTTC. Residues: CAISESVAYGYTF.

V is TRBV6-6 and J is TRBJ1-1, with unresolved D. CDR1 is MNHNY and CDR2 is SVGAGI in the germline V gene (reference sequence). The V gene lost 0 bases and the J gene lost 11 bases, with 19 bases spanning the gap. The CDR3 has 15 amino acids. The CDR3 DNA sequence: TGTGCCAGCAGTTACTCGATAGGGCCAGACTCCTCTGCTTTCTTT. Translated, it gives CASSYSIGPDSSAFF.

The gene calls are TRBV7-9 and TRBJ1-2; 7 nucleotides match TRBD1. Germline-derived CDR1 and CDR2 are SEHNR and FQNEAQ (reference sequence). The CDR3 is made up of 16 amino acids. Trimming cost V 4 bases and J 4 bases; bases outside gene matches: 12. The CDR3 loop is CASSSGTEVGPYGYTF. As DNA, the CDR3 is TGTGCCAGCAGCTCCGGGACAGAGGTGGGACCCTATGGCTACACCTTC.

The chain links TRBV6-5 to TRBJ1-2, with a possible D match to TRBD1 (6 bases). With 6 bases removed from V and 8 bases from J, the gap between germline ends came to 19 bases. This CDR3 is 14 amino acids long. In germline, CDR1 is MNHEY, CDR2 SVGAGI. This CDR3 is CASRTRGGARGYTF. Written as DNA, the CDR3 is TGTGCCAGCAGAACTAGGGGGGGCGCGAGGGGCTACACCTTC.

This chain uses TRBV5-1 with TRBJ1-3, with D possibly matching TRBD1 (5 bases). This CDR3 contains 13 residues. The V end lost 7 bases, the J end lost 6 bases, and 14 bases lay between the germline ends. Per germline, CDR1 SGHRS and CDR2 YFSETQ. The CDR3 DNA reads as TGCGCCAGCTCAGCCGGGGGGGAAAACACCATATATTTT. Protein product: CASSAGGENTIYF.

J is TRBJ2-3 and V is TRBV7-8; no clear D gene. CDR1 and CDR2 (germline): SGHVS, FQNEAQ. The CDR3 has 15 residues. V shed 5 bases and J shed 2 bases, with 14 bases lying between them. The CDR3 bases are TGTGCCAGCAGCATCTCCGGGCCGGTCACAGATACGCAGTATTTT. This encodes CASSISGPVTDTQYF. Full variable domain (missing parts from reference TRBV7-8 and TRBJ2-3): GAGVSQSPRYKVAKRGQDVALRCDPISGHVSLFWYQQALGQGPEFLTYFQNEAQLDKSGLPSDRFFAERPEGSVSTLKIQRTQQEDSAVYLCASSISGPVTDTQYFGPGTRLTVL.

This chain joins TRBV5-1 and TRBJ2-7, with 10 nucleotides matching TRBD1. This CDR3 has 15 amino acids. Germline loops: CDR1 SGHRS, CDR2 YFSETQ. After removal of 0 bases from V and 3 bases from J, the junction contained 3 bases not matched to a gene. The CDR3 sequence is CASSLGTGGDYEQYV. In nucleotides, the CDR3 is TGCGCCAGCAGCTTGGGGACAGGGGGAGACTACGAGCAGTACGTC.

The chain is built from TRBV4-1 and TRBJ2-2, with 11 bases matching TRBD2. J gave up 2 bases and V 2 bases, and 10 bases lay outside the gene matches. Looked up from germline, CDR1 is MGHRA and CDR2 is YSYEKL. The CDR3 extends over 19 amino acids. Written as DNA, the CDR3 is TGCGCCAGCAGCCAACCCTCTGGGGGACTAGCGGTAAACACCGGGGAGCTGTTTTTT. Its protein is CASSQPSGGLAVNTGELFF.

This chain links TRBV7-8 with TRBJ1-5; unclear D gene. Per the germline V gene, CDR1 is SGHVS and CDR2 is FQNEAQ. V gave up 4 bases and J gave up 5 bases, with 9 bases separating them. CDR3 size: 13 residues. CDR3 protein: CASSSSLYQPQHF. CDR3 DNA sequence: TGTGCCAGCAGCTCGTCCTTGTATCAGCCCCAGCATTTT.

The chain uses TRBV11-1 and TRBJ2-1, with TRBD2 as a possible D gene (6 bases). Germline V gene sequence: CDR1 SGHAT, CDR2 FQDESV (reference sequence). CDR3 length: 14 amino acids. The ends were cut back, 5 bases at V and 8 bases at J, with 16 bases in the middle. The CDR3 DNA sequence: TGTGCCAGCAGCCGACGCGGGAACGATCATGAGCAGTTCTTC. As protein: CASSRRGNDHEQFF.

This rearrangement joins TRBV7-9 to TRBJ1-1; D unclear. Germline V gene data show CDR1 as SEHNR and CDR2 as FQNEAQ (reference sequence). The CDR3 extends over 14 amino acids. V lost 2 bases, J lost 6 bases, and 13 bases lay in between. CDR3 nucleotides: TGTGCCAGCAGCTTACAACCCGATCCTTCTGAAGCTTTCTTT. It encodes CASSLQPDPSEAFF.

The rearrangement joins TRBV19 to TRBJ2-3, with 7 bases aligning to TRBD2. Trimming took 2 bases from V and 6 from J; bases not matched to a gene: 2. Germline V gene sequence: CDR1 LNHDA, CDR2 SQIVND (reference sequence). The CDR3 contains 13 residues. CDR3 loop: CASSINGGDTQYF. CDR3 in DNA: TGTGCCAGTAGTATAAACGGGGGGGATACGCAGTATTTT.

The rearrangement joins TRBV10-2 to TRBJ2-7; D uncertain. The germline V and J ends were trimmed by 10 bases and 4 bases, with 17 bases remaining between them. The CDR3 extends over 13 amino acids. Germline CDR1 is WSHSY and CDR2 is SAAADI. The CDR3 region has the DNA TGCGCCACCGCCCCCGCCAGAGATTACGAGCAGTACGTC. Its protein product is CATAPARDYEQYV.

The chain employs TRBV18 and TRBJ1-4; D gene uncertain. This CDR3 is built from 13 residues. Germline CDR1 is KGHSH and CDR2 is LQKENI. The germline V and J ends were trimmed by 2 bases and 8 bases, with 9 bases remaining between them. The DNA for the CDR3 is TGTGCCAGCTCACCAGGCGTAACGGAAAAACTGTTTTTT. It encodes CASSPGVTEKLFF. The full variable domain, its missing parts supplied by reference TRBV18 and TRBJ1-4, is NAGVMQNPRHLVRRRGQEARLRCSPMKGHSHVYWYRQLPEEGLKFMVYLQKENIIDESGMPKERFSAEFPKEGPSILRIQQVVRGDSAAYFCASSPGVTEKLFFGSGTQLSVL.

In nucleotides, the CDR3 is TGCAGTGCTAGTGACAGAAGTGGACAGAATCAGCCCCAGCATTTT. Amino acids: CSASDRSGQNQPQHF. The gene calls are TRBV20-1 and TRBJ1-5, with D maybe TRBD1 (6 bases). This CDR3 has 15 amino acids. Trimming shortened V by 3 bases and J by 4 bases, and 16 bases separated the two germline ends. Germline CDR1 DFQATT, CDR2 SNEGSKA (reference sequence).

The chain uses TRBV9 and TRBJ2-3; 14 bases align to TRBD2. CDR3 length equals 17 residues. J lost 3 bases, V lost 7 bases, and 10 bases had no gene match. The germline V gene has CDR1 SGDLS and CDR2 YYNGEE. The CDR3 DNA is TGTGCCAGCGGGCCGACTAGCGGGAGGGAAGGGACAGATACGCAGTATTTT. This gives the protein CASGPTSGREGTDTQYF.

This chain links TRBV6-5 with TRBJ2-2; perhaps D is TRBD1 or TRBD2 (5 bases each). The V gene lost 4 bases and the J gene lost 8 bases, with 11 bases spanning the gap. CDR1 and CDR2 (germline): MNHEY, SVGAGI. The CDR3 sequence is 13 residues long. CDR3 region: CASSWSGRGELFF. CDR3 in DNA: TGTGCCAGCAGTTGGTCAGGGAGAGGGGAGCTGTTTTTT.

CDR3 DNA sequence: TGCGCCAGCAACCCCCTAGCGGGAGGTACAGATACGCAGTATTTT. Amino acids: CASNPLAGGTDTQYF. This chain links TRBV5-1 with TRBJ2-3; 11 nucleotides line up with TRBD2. The CDR3 consists of 15 residues. V gave up 6 bases and J gave up 3 bases; unmatched junction bases: 6. Per germline, CDR1 SGHRS and CDR2 YFSETQ.

The rearrangement joins TRBV10-3 to TRBJ2-1; 13 positions agree with TRBD2. V gave up 4 bases and J gave up 8 bases; unmatched junction bases: 5. Germline values: CDR1 ENHRY, CDR2 SYGVKD. This CDR3 contains 15 residues. CDR3 amino acids: CAISGGLAGYDEQFF. The CDR3 DNA reads as TGTGCCATCAGTGGGGGACTAGCGGGATACGATGAGCAGTTCTTC.

The genes are TRBV27 and TRBJ2-1; D is ambiguous. The V and J ends lost 1 base and 6 bases respectively, with 10 bases between them. The germline V gene encodes CDR1 MNHEY and CDR2 SMNVEV (reference sequence). CDR3 length: 14 amino acids. DNA for the CDR3: TGTGCCAGCAGTTTATACGGAGTCGGCAATGAGCAGTTCTTC. As protein: CASSLYGVGNEQFF.

The chain links TRBV6-4 to TRBJ1-6, with no clear D. Trimming pared 4 bases from V and 7 bases from J, leaving 8 bases between. The germline V gene has CDR1 MRHNA and CDR2 SNTAGT. The CDR3 is 13 amino acids. The CDR3 sequence: CASSVQRNSPLHF. The CDR3, as DNA: TGTGCCAGCAGTGTCCAGAGGAATTCACCCCTCCACTTT.

The gene calls are TRBV11-2 and TRBJ1-6; TRBD1 is a possible D gene (6 bases). In germline, CDR1 is SGHAT, CDR2 FQNNGV. The germline V and J ends were trimmed by 5 bases and 7 bases, with 18 bases remaining between them. The CDR3 is 16 amino acids. The CDR3 bases are TGTGCCAGCAGCCCCCTGGGTTCAGGGGAAAATTCACCCCTCCACTTT. Amino acids: CASSPLGSGENSPLHF.

Only one count was recorded for this clone. The V call is TRBV5-1, the J call TRBJ1-2; 8 bases fit TRBD1. The germline gives CDR1 SGHRS, CDR2 YFSETQ. Losses at the gene ends were 4 bases for V and 6 bases for J; bases not matched to a gene: 8. The CDR3 spans 14 residues. CDR3 in amino acids: CASSPEQGADGYTF. CDR3 nucleotides: TGCGCCAGCAGCCCGGAGCAGGGGGCGGATGGCTACACCTTC.

This clone was seen a single time. The rearrangement joins TRBV5-4 to TRBJ2-7, with D perhaps TRBD2 (5 bases). V was shortened by 4 bases and J by 2 bases, with 13 bases between the two germline ends. This CDR3 is built from 14 residues. In germline, CDR1 is SGHNT, CDR2 YYREEE (reference sequence). The CDR3 loop reads CASSPGPGAYEQYV. The CDR3 bases are TGTGCCAGCAGCCCCGGACCCGGGGCCTACGAGCAGTACGTC.

The V call is TRBV18, the J call TRBJ2-1; D unresolved. V lost 0 bases to trimming and J lost 3 bases, with 6 bases between them. CDR3 length: 14 amino acids. The V gene's germline CDR1 is KGHSH and CDR2 LQKENI. The CDR3 sequence: CASSPPTDYNEQFF. DNA for the CDR3: TGTGCCAGCTCACCACCGACCGACTACAATGAGCAGTTCTTC.